This record looks at one T cell receptor beta chain sequence and its context. This sample was taken from a study of shared clonotypes between healthy human individuals. Study summary: Per donor, three plates held CD4 naive cells, three held CD4 memory, two held CD8 naive and one held CD8 memory.

From CD4+ cells came CD45RA+ naive and CD45RA-negative memory subsets. Per sorted-subset replicate PCR, input was roughly 200 ng DNA, representing around 28,000 T cell genomes. Here immunoSEQ multiplex PCR was the method, and the copy in TCRdb shows in-frame clones only, minus some. The sample contains roughly 1,600,000 clones, 97% to 99% of which appear only once. The CDR3 has 15 residues. Trimming removed 4 bases from V and 4 bases from J; junction bases left unmatched: 6. CDR1 is SGDLS, CDR2 YYNGEE, per germline. Sequenced: naive CD4+ T cells sorted from blood. Regarding subset: CD45RA+ positively selected. The TCR sequence derives from a man aged 25 to 40 in good health. The genes are TRBV9 and TRBJ2-2; 8 bases map to TRBD2. The CDR3 sequence: CASSRSGLATGELFF. DNA of the CDR3: TGTGCCAGCAGCCGTAGCGGACTAGCCACCGGGGAGCTGTTTTTT.